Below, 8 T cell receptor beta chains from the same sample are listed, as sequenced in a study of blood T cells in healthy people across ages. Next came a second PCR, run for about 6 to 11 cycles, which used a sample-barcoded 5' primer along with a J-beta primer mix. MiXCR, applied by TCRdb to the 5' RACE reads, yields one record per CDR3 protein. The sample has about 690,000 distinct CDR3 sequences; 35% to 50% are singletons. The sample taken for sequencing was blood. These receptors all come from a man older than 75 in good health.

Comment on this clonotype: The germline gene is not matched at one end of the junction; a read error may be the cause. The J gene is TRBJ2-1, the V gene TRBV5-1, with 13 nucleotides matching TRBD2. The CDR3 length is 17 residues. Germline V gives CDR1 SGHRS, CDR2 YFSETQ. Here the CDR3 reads CVSSYRTSGGPQNEQFF. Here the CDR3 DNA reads TGCGTCAGCAGCTACCGGACTAGCGGGGGCCCCCAAAATGAGCAGTTCTTC.

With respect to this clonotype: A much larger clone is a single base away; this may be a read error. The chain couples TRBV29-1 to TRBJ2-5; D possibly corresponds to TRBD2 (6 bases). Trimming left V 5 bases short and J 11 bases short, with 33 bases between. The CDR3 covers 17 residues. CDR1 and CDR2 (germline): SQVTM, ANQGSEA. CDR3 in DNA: TGCAGCGTTAGGGCGGGGTCTCGCTTAGACTCGGGCAATGAGCAGTACTTC. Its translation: CSVRAGSRLDSGNEQYF.

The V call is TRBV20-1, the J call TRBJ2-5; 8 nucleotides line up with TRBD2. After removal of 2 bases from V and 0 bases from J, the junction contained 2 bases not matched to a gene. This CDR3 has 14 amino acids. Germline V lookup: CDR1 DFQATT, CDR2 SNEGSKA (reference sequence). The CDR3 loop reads CSARLAGNQETQYF. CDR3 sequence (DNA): TGCAGTGCTAGATTAGCGGGGAACCAAGAGACCCAGTACTTC.

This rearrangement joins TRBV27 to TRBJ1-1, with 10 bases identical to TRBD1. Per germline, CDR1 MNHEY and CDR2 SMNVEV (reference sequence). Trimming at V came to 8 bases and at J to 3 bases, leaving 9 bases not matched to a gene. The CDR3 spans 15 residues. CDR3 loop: CASGRQGAADTEAFF. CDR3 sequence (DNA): TGTGCCAGCGGGAGACAGGGGGCGGCTGACACTGAAGCTTTCTTT.

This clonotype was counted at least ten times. The CDR3 loop reads CASSLSSNQPQHF. CDR3 DNA sequence: TGTGCCAGCAGTTTAAGTAGCAATCAGCCCCAGCATTTT. This rearrangement joins TRBV12-3 or TRBV12-4 to TRBJ1-5; D gene unclear. V was cut by 2 bases and J by 0 bases, with 2 bases left in between. This CDR3 has 13 residues.

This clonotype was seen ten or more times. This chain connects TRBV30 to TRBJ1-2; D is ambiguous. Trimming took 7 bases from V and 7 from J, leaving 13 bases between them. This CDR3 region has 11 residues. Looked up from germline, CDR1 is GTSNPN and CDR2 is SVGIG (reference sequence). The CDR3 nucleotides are TGTGCCTCGAGGGCGCTGGGTGGCTACACCTTC. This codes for CASRALGGYTF.

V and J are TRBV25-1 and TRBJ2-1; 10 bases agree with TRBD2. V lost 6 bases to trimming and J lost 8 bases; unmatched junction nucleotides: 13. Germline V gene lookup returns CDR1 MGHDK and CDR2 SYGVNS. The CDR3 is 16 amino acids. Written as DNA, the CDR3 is TGTGCCAGCAGCAAATTCGGGGCTAGCGGGAGCTATGAGCAGTTCTTC. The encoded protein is CASSKFGASGSYEQFF.

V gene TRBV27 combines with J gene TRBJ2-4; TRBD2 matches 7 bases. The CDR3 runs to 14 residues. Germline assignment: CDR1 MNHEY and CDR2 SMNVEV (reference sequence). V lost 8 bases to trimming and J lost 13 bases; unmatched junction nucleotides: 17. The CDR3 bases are TGTGCCAGCGCCGTCGGGACTACCCCCTACGGGCAGTACTTC. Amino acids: CASAVGTTPYGQYF.